This passage covers 31 T cell receptor beta chains from one sample sequenced in a study of T cells after yellow fever vaccination. TCRdb analysed the 5' RACE reads with MiXCR anew, one entry per CDR3 protein. There are tens of thousands of distinct CDR3 sequences in the sample; approximately 7.5% occur only once, and 41% lies in the top ten. The sample was CD8+ T cells sorted from PBMCs, taken on the day of the yellow fever booster vaccination. The receptors were gathered from a man younger than 40 who received the YFV17D yellow fever vaccine.

This clonotype turned up a few times. This rearrangement joins TRBV7-8 to TRBJ2-1; 7 bases are a match to TRBD2. The CDR3 totals 15 residues. Looked up from germline, CDR1 is SGHVS and CDR2 is FQNEAQ. V shed 2 bases, J shed 4 bases, and the junction held 5 bases outside the gene matches. As DNA, the CDR3 is TGTGCCAGCAGCTTATACGCGGGAGTGTACAATGAGCAGTTCTTC. Its protein product is CASSLYAGVYNEQFF.

This clonotype has at least ten counts. V usage is TRBV7-9 and J usage is TRBJ2-7, with unresolved D. Germline assignment: CDR1 SEHNR and CDR2 FQNEAQ (reference sequence). Between the trimmed V and J ends, which lost 2 bases and 2 bases, there was a span of 7 bases. The CDR3 has 13 residues. The CDR3 reads CASSLLVTYEQYF. For the CDR3, the DNA is TGTGCCAGCAGCTTACTAGTTACCTACGAGCAGTACTTC.

The chain joins TRBV20-1 to TRBJ2-1; 11 bases map to TRBD2. The CDR3 contains 15 residues. V was clipped by 6 bases and J by 3 bases; unmatched bases: 7. Germline CDR1 is DFQATT and CDR2 is SNEGSKA (reference sequence). The CDR3 region is CSAPLAGGSYNEQFF. The CDR3 DNA reads as TGCAGTGCACCTCTAGCGGGAGGAAGCTACAATGAGCAGTTCTTC.

This clonotype occurred a few times. The chain employs TRBV12-3 or TRBV12-4 and TRBJ2-1; D unclear. This CDR3 contains 11 residues. With 5 bases removed from V and 5 bases from J, the gap between germline ends came to 4 bases. The CDR3 nucleotides read TGTGCCAGCAGTGTCCACAATGAGCAGTTCTTC. It codes for CASSVHNEQFF.

The chain carries TRBV9 and TRBJ2-3; no clear D. The CDR3 length is 14 residues. The V gene lost 0 bases and the J gene lost 4 bases, with 9 bases spanning the gap. Germline-derived CDR1 and CDR2 are SGDLS and YYNGEE. The CDR3 spells CASSVGLLADTQYF. CDR3 sequence (DNA): TGTGCCAGCAGCGTAGGATTACTGGCAGATACGCAGTATTTT.

The rearrangement joins TRBV12-3 or TRBV12-4 to TRBJ1-4; no firm D call. V was trimmed by 3 bases and J by 4 bases, leaving 6 bases between them. This CDR3 is built from 13 residues. In nucleotides, the CDR3 is TGTGCCAGCAGTTTCTCAGATAATGAAAAACTGTTTTTT. Amino acids: CASSFSDNEKLFF.

The V gene is TRBV7-9, the J gene TRBJ2-7, with 9 bases lining up with TRBD1. This CDR3 spans 15 amino acids. CDR1 is SEHNR, CDR2 FQNEAQ, per germline (reference sequence). The V segment lost 5 bases and the J segment 5 bases; nucleotides outside the gene matches: 10. CDR3 nucleotides: TGTGCCAGCAGCCCGCTACAGGGGGCTATGGACGAGCAGTACTTC. It translates to CASSPLQGAMDEQYF.

This clonotype was found a few times. The V gene is TRBV7-3, the J gene TRBJ2-7; 10 nucleotides align to TRBD1. There are 17 residues in the CDR3. V shed 4 bases, J shed 3 bases, and the junction held 12 bases outside the gene matches. Germline CDR1 and CDR2: SGHTA and FQGTGA. The CDR3 protein is CASSSKGRDRGRYEQYF. CDR3 bases: TGTGCCAGCAGCTCGAAAGGCCGGGACAGGGGACGCTACGAGCAGTACTTC. The whole variable domain, filled in from reference TRBV7-3 and TRBJ2-7, reads GAGVSQTPSNKVTEKGKYVELRCDPISGHTALYWYRQSLGQGPEFLIYFQGTGAADDSGLPNDRFFAVRPEGSVSTLKIQRTERGDSAVYLCASSSKGRDRGRYEQYFGPGTRLTVT.

This clonotype was picked up a small number of times. The chain employs TRBV6-1 and TRBJ2-2; 14 bases line up with TRBD2. This CDR3 region has 16 residues. The junction had 7 bases not matched to a gene; V was cut back by 6 bases and J by 7 bases. Germline V gene sequence: CDR1 MNHNS, CDR2 SASEGT. The CDR3 reads CASSRGLAGENGELFF. CDR3 DNA sequence: TGTGCCAGCAGCAGGGGACTAGCGGGAGAGAACGGGGAGCTGTTTTTT.

This clonotype turned up a few times. The chain recombines TRBV27 with TRBJ2-5; weak D call: TRBD2 (6 bases). The CDR3 spans 14 residues. The germline gives CDR1 MNHEY, CDR2 SMNVEV (reference sequence). The CDR3 coding sequence is TGTGCGAGTCGTGTAGGTGGAGGGCAAGAGACCCAGTACTTC. Protein product: CASRVGGGQETQYF.

This clonotype was counted at least ten times. The J gene is TRBJ2-1, the V gene TRBV4-3, with D perhaps TRBD1 (6 bases). This CDR3 region has 17 residues. Germline V gene sequence: CDR1 LGHNA, CDR2 YSLEER. Trimming removed 0 bases at V and 0 bases at J, with 12 bases between. The CDR3 bases are TGCGCCAGCAGCCAAGATCGGCAGGGGAGCTCCTACAATGAGCAGTTCTTC. Translating gives CASSQDRQGSSYNEQFF.

The chain joins TRBV30 to TRBJ2-1, with unresolved D. V shed 0 bases and J shed 2 bases, with 5 bases lying between them. This CDR3 has 13 residues. CDR1 is GTSNPN and CDR2 is SVGIG in the germline V gene (reference sequence). Written as DNA, the CDR3 is TGTGCCTGGAGTGTATATACCTACAATGAGCAGTTCTTC. It codes for CAWSVYTYNEQFF.

The chain employs TRBV5-1 and TRBJ2-1; 9 bases match TRBD1. J gave up 5 bases and V 4 bases, and 7 bases lay outside the gene matches. The CDR3 consists of 15 residues. Per the germline V gene, CDR1 is SGHRS and CDR2 is YFSETQ. The CDR3 DNA reads as TGCGCCAGCAGCCACATGTGGGACAGGGACAATGAGCAGTTCTTC. Amino acid sequence: CASSHMWDRDNEQFF.

This clonotype was seen at least ten times. J is TRBJ2-7 and V is TRBV20-1, with 9 bases fitting TRBD2. V shed 5 bases and J 5 bases; nucleotides not matched to a gene: 10. CDR1 and CDR2 from the germline V gene are DFQATT and SNEGSKA (reference sequence). The CDR3 runs 14 residues. CDR3 DNA sequence: TGCAGTGCTCCCCGGCTAGCGGGGTCCAACGAGCAGTACTTC. Translating gives CSAPRLAGSNEQYF.

There are a few counts of this clonotype. The V call is TRBV7-2, the J call TRBJ2-2; 12 nucleotides align to TRBD2. The germline CDR1 and CDR2 sequences are SGHTA and FQGNSA. Trimming removed 2 bases from V and 5 bases from J; junction bases left unmatched: 6. The CDR3 has 17 amino acids. CDR3 sequence (DNA): TGTGCCAGCAGCTTACTAGCGGGAGGGGGTCGGACCGGGGAGCTGTTTTTT. Amino acids: CASSLLAGGGRTGELFF.

This clonotype was observed a few times. The chain has TRBV23-1 and TRBJ2-2, with D tentatively TRBD2 (6 bases). TRBV23-1 is labeled an ORF, and its function is uncertain. This CDR3 comprises 16 residues. V was clipped by 6 bases and J by 0 bases, with 14 bases between them. Here the CDR3 reads CASSGSGRANTGELFF. The CDR3 nucleotides are TGCGCCAGCAGCGGGAGCGGCAGGGCGAACACCGGGGAGCTGTTTTTT.

Note on this clonotype: With a much larger clone just one base away, this may be a read error. The chain employs TRBV5-1 and TRBJ1-5, with TRBD1 matching 7 bases. CDR1 is SGHRS, CDR2 YFSETQ, per germline. This CDR3 region has 15 residues. The CDR3 coding sequence is TGCGCCAGCAGCTTGGGACAGGGTAGCAATCATCCCCAGCATTTT. Protein: CASSLGQGSNHPQHF.

This clonotype was seen more than once but under ten times. The chain links TRBV5-1 to TRBJ2-3, with 14 bases lining up with TRBD2. With 4 bases clipped from V and 5 bases from J, the junction kept 6 bases outside the gene matches. CDR3 length equals 16 residues. CDR1 is SGHRS, CDR2 YFSETQ, per germline. CDR3 loop: CASSQGTSGRKDTQYF. CDR3 DNA: TGCGCCAGCAGCCAGGGGACTAGCGGGAGAAAAGATACGCAGTATTTT.

This chain joins TRBV19 and TRBJ2-7; a weak D match, TRBD1 (6 bases). The CDR3 loop spans 14 amino acids. The germline CDR1 and CDR2 sequences are LNHDA and SQIVND (reference sequence). The V gene lost 5 bases and the J gene lost 2 bases, with 13 bases spanning the gap. CDR3 coding DNA: TGTGCCAGTAGTTCCGCACAGGGCACCTACGAGCAGTACTTC. Translating it yields CASSSAQGTYEQYF.

In this sample, this clonotype turned up many times. The gene calls are TRBV12-3 or TRBV12-4 and TRBJ2-1; D might be TRBD1 (6 bases). This CDR3 spans 16 amino acids. V was pared by 1 base and J by 4 bases, with 14 bases between. CDR3 DNA: TGTGCCAGCAGTTTAGGTGGGGCGCAGGGGTACAATGAGCAGTTCTTC. Translation: CASSLGGAQGYNEQFF.

The V and J genes are TRBV15 and TRBJ2-7; no reliable D call. Trimming cost V 8 bases and J 3 bases, with 11 bases left between them. Germline-derived CDR1 and CDR2 are LNHNV and YYDKDF (reference sequence). This CDR3 has 12 amino acids. CDR3 coding DNA: TGTGCCACCTATGACGGAGTCTACGAGCAGTACTTC. Its protein product is CATYDGVYEQYF. The whole variable domain, filled in from reference TRBV15 and TRBJ2-7, reads DAMVIQNPRYQVTQFGKPVTLSCSQTLNHNVMYWYQQKSSQAPKLLFHYYDKDFNNEADTPDNFQSRRPNTSFCFLDIRSPGLGDTAMYLCATYDGVYEQYFGPGTRLTVT.

The rearrangement uses TRBV27 and TRBJ2-2, with 8 bases that match TRBD2. The germline gives CDR1 MNHEY, CDR2 SMNVEV (reference sequence). Trimming cost V 8 bases and J 7 bases; bases outside gene matches: 12. The length of the CDR3 is 15 residues. CDR3 sequence reads: CASSGGESKVGELFF. The DNA for the CDR3 is TGTGCCAGCTCGGGGGGGGAGTCGAAGGTCGGGGAGCTGTTTTTT.

This clonotype was observed a few times. This chain uses TRBV5-5 with TRBJ2-1; 10 bases are shared with TRBD2. From germline, CDR1 is SGHKS and CDR2 YYEKEE (reference sequence). The CDR3 sequence is 17 residues long. Trimming removed 4 bases from V and 2 bases from J; junction bases left unmatched: 9. The CDR3 nucleotides read TGTGCCAGCAGCCGGGAGCGGGAGGGCCCTCCCTACAATGAGCAGTTCTTC. It encodes CASSREREGPPYNEQFF.

This clonotype was detected a few times. The chain recombines TRBV6-5 with TRBJ2-7; D not certain. CDR3 size: 14 residues. Trimming cost V 1 base and J 2 bases, with 9 bases left between them. Germline CDR1 reads MNHEY; CDR2 reads SVGAGI. The CDR3 sequence: CASSYYGKAYEQYF. The CDR3, as DNA: TGTGCCAGCAGTTACTATGGCAAGGCCTACGAGCAGTACTTC.

This clonotype has just a few counts. This rearrangement joins TRBV14 to TRBJ2-7; TRBD2 matches at 11 bases. J lost 3 bases, V lost 1 base, and 5 bases had no gene match. The CDR3 totals 16 residues. The germline V gene encodes CDR1 SGHDN and CDR2 FVKESK. This CDR3 reads CASSQAGLAGFYEQYF. DNA for the CDR3: TGTGCCAGCAGCCAAGCCGGACTAGCGGGTTTCTACGAGCAGTACTTC.

In its sample, this clonotype was seen many times. The V call is TRBV29-1, the J call TRBJ2-3; possibly TRBD2 for D (6 bases). V lost 3 bases and J lost 1, with 11 bases in between. The CDR3 consists of 14 residues. Germline V gene data show CDR1 as SQVTM and CDR2 as ANQGSEA. The CDR3 DNA reads TGCAGCGTTGAGATCGGGGGTGGCACAGATACGCAGTATTTT. This gives the protein CSVEIGGGTDTQYF.

The V and J genes are TRBV5-1 and TRBJ2-1; 7 bases are a match to TRBD2. V lost 4 bases and J lost 2; bases outside the gene matches: 9. The germline gives CDR1 SGHRS, CDR2 YFSETQ. The CDR3 length is 16 residues. The CDR3 DNA follows: TGCGCCAGCAGCACGGAACCGGGACTACCCTACAATGAGCAGTTCTTC. It translates to CASSTEPGLPYNEQFF. The variable domain in full, completed from reference TRBV5-1 and TRBJ2-1, reads KAGVTQTPRYLIKTRGQQVTLSCSPISGHRSVSWYQQTPGQGLQFLFEYFSETQRNKGNFPGRFSGRQFSNSRSEMNVSTLELGDSALYLCASSTEPGLPYNEQFFGPGTRLTVL.

This clonotype appeared a few times. V gene TRBV6-1 combines with J gene TRBJ2-3; 7 nucleotides line up with TRBD2. V shed 7 bases and J 8 bases; nucleotides not matched to a gene: 6. This CDR3 contains 12 residues. The germline CDR1 and CDR2 sequences are MNHNS and SASEGT. CDR3 sequence reads: CASKIGGSTQYF. In DNA form, the CDR3 reads TGTGCCAGCAAAATCGGGGGGAGTACGCAGTATTTT.

In DNA form, the CDR3 reads TGTGCCAGCAGAACAGGGTCGGGGACACACTACAATGAGCAGTTCTTC. Its protein is CASRTGSGTHYNEQFF. The chain links TRBV7-2 to TRBJ2-1, with TRBD1 as a possible D gene (6 bases). Per germline, CDR1 SGHTA and CDR2 FQGNSA. The CDR3 totals 16 residues. V was trimmed by 6 bases and J by 3 bases, leaving 18 bases between them.

There are a few counts of this clonotype. Germline and junction disagree at one end, which may indicate a read error. This rearrangement joins TRBV20-1 to TRBJ1-1; no firm D call. CDR1 and CDR2 (germline): DFQATT, SNEGSKA (reference sequence). CDR3 length: 9 amino acids. The chain's CDR3 is CSAMGNRSF. CDR3 DNA sequence: TGCAGTGCCATGGGAAACAGAAGTTTT.

This clonotype has a handful of counts. V and J are TRBV7-9 and TRBJ2-5, with TRBD2 as a possible D gene (5 bases). In germline, CDR1 is SEHNR, CDR2 FQNEAQ (reference sequence). The CDR3 sequence is 13 residues long. With 7 bases removed from V and 2 bases from J, the gap between germline ends came to 11 bases. CDR3 sequence reads: CASNRRVQETQYF. DNA of the CDR3: TGTGCCAGCAATAGGCGGGTTCAAGAGACCCAGTACTTC. Complete variable domain (other parts from reference TRBV7-9 and TRBJ2-5): DTGVSQNPRHKITKRGQNVTFRCDPISEHNRLYWYRQTLGQGPEFLTYFQNEAQLEKSRLLSDRFSAERPKGSFSTLEIQRTEQGDSAMYLCASNRRVQETQYFGPGTRLLVL.